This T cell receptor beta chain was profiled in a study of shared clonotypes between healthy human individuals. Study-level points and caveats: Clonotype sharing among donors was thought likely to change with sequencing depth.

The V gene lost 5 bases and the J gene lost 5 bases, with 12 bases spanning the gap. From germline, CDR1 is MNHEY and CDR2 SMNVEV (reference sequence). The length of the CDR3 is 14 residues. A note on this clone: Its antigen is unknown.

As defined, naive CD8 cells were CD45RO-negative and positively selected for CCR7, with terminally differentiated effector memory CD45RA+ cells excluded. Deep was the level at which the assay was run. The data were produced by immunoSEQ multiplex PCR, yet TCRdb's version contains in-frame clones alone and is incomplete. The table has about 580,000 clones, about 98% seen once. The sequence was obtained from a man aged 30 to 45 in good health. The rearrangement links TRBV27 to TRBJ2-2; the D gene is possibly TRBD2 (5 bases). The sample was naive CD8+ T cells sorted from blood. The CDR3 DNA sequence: TGTGCCAGCAGTATTCAGCGGTGGACCGGGGAGCTGTTTTTT. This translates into CASSIQRWTGELFF.